The 11 T cell receptor beta chains below were found in one sample sequenced in a study of shared clonotypes between healthy human individuals. Only in-frame clones appear in the TCRdb table, and some are missing; sequencing was by immunoSEQ multiplex PCR. The table includes over 950,000 clones, around three quarters detected once. What was sequenced was memory CD4+ T cells from PBMCs. The sample's subset: CD45RA-negative fraction. These TCRs come from a man aged 18-30 years in good health. Some clones in this sample may be carry-over from other donors' samples.

This chain connects TRBV11-3 to TRBJ2-5, with D tentatively TRBD2 (5 bases). This CDR3 contains 15 residues. The V gene's germline CDR1 is SGHNT and CDR2 YENEEA. V was trimmed by 1 base and J by 5 bases, leaving 14 bases between them. The CDR3 nucleotides are TGTGCCAGCAGCTTAGCACGATGGGGAGTCGAGACCCAGTACTTC. It yields the protein CASSLARWGVETQYF.

This clone turned up a few times. CDR3 DNA: TGTGCCTGGAAGGCCAGGGGGAGAGGTAAAGCTTTCTTT. It translates to CAWKARGRGKAFF. The gene calls are TRBV30 and TRBJ1-1, with TRBD1 matching over 7 bases. The V and J ends lost 4 bases and 9 bases, in that order; junction bases with no gene match: 11. This CDR3 has 13 residues. Germline V gives CDR1 GTSNPN, CDR2 SVGIG (reference sequence).

J is TRBJ1-1 and V is TRBV5-1; 12 bases are a match to TRBD1. This CDR3 spans 18 amino acids. Germline trimming cut 3 bases from V and 3 bases from J; bases unmatched to any gene: 12. Germline loops: CDR1 SGHRS, CDR2 YFSETQ. CDR3 DNA: TGCGCCAGCAGCTCCTCCGGGACAGGGGGCGGGAGGTACACTGAAGCTTTCTTT. Translating it yields CASSSSGTGGGRYTEAFF. The full variable domain, with the rest looked up from reference TRBV5-1 and TRBJ1-1, is KAGVTQTPRYLIKTRGQQVTLSCSPISGHRSVSWYQQTPGQGLQFLFEYFSETQRNKGNFPGRFSGRQFSNSRSEMNVSTLELGDSALYLCASSSSGTGGGRYTEAFFGQGTRLTVV.

The chain couples TRBV7-9 to TRBJ2-2; D unresolved. Germline V CDR1 and CDR2: SEHNR, FQNEAQ (reference sequence). Trimming removed 5 bases at V and 6 bases at J, with 10 bases between. The CDR3 covers 13 residues. The CDR3 DNA reads as TGTGCCAGCAGCCCAAACCTGCCCGGGGAGCTGTTTTTT. This codes for CASSPNLPGELFF. The complete variable domain, with remaining parts taken from reference TRBV7-9 and TRBJ2-2, reads DTGVSQNPRHKITKRGQNVTFRCDPISEHNRLYWYRQTLGQGPEFLTYFQNEAQLEKSRLLSDRFSAERPKGSFSTLEIQRTEQGDSAMYLCASSPNLPGELFFGEGSRLTVL.

The chain employs TRBV28 and TRBJ2-7, with 9 nucleotides matching TRBD2. Germline V CDR1 and CDR2: MDHEN, SYDVKM. V shed 6 bases and J 7 bases; nucleotides not matched to a gene: 7. This CDR3 region has 13 residues. In DNA, the CDR3 is TGTGCCAGCAGGCTAGCGGGGTTCGGGGAGCAGTACTTC. It specifies CASRLAGFGEQYF.

The rearrangement joins TRBV5-8 to TRBJ1-5; D perhaps matches TRBD1 (6 bases). Germline V gene lookup returns CDR1 SGHTS and CDR2 YDEGEE. The V and J ends lost 6 bases and 1 base respectively, with 14 bases between them. The CDR3 runs 15 residues. CDR3 DNA: TGTGCCAGCACCCCGAGTACAGGGAGCAATCAGCCCCAGCATTTT. Residues: CASTPSTGSNQPQHF.

The chain employs TRBV19 and TRBJ1-5; D remains unclear. This CDR3 spans 15 amino acids. Trimming removed 4 bases at V and 7 bases at J, with 17 bases between. The germline V gene has CDR1 LNHDA and CDR2 SQIVND (reference sequence). The CDR3 region is CASSSGAEAGQPQHF. CDR3 sequence (DNA): TGTGCCAGTAGTAGTGGAGCGGAGGCGGGACAGCCCCAGCATTTT.

This chain connects TRBV13 to TRBJ2-5, with 9 bases lining up with TRBD1. V shed 6 bases, J shed 0 bases, and the junction held 14 bases outside the gene matches. The germline V gene encodes CDR1 PRHDT and CDR2 FYEKMQ (reference sequence). There are 18 residues in the CDR3. The CDR3 loop is CASSSSLTGGYYQETQYF. Here the CDR3 DNA reads TGTGCCAGCAGTTCTTCCCTTACAGGGGGCTATTACCAAGAGACCCAGTACTTC.

The genes are TRBV5-1 and TRBJ2-3; possible D gene TRBD1, 6 bases. Germline lookup yields CDR1 SGHRS and CDR2 YFSETQ. The V end was cut by 7 bases, the J end by 1 base, with 19 bases between. The CDR3 covers 16 residues. The CDR3 sequence: CASQVGTLSGTDTQYF. In nucleotides, the CDR3 is TGCGCCAGCCAGGTCGGGACACTATCTGGCACAGATACGCAGTATTTT. The entire variable domain, with the rest obtained from reference TRBV5-1 and TRBJ2-3, is as follows: KAGVTQTPRYLIKTRGQQVTLSCSPISGHRSVSWYQQTPGQGLQFLFEYFSETQRNKGNFPGRFSGRQFSNSRSEMNVSTLELGDSALYLCASQVGTLSGTDTQYFGPGTRLTVL.

This clone is a singleton in its sample. The chain carries TRBV4-2 and TRBJ1-2, with D possibly matching TRBD1 (5 bases). The CDR3 loop spans 16 amino acids. Looked up from germline, CDR1 is LGHNA and CDR2 is YNFKEQ. Trimming left V 0 bases short and J 2 bases short, with 13 bases between. The CDR3 here is CASSQDPFGANYGYTF. For the CDR3, the DNA is TGTGCCAGCAGCCAAGACCCCTTCGGGGCCAACTATGGCTACACCTTC.

This rearrangement joins TRBV5-4 to TRBJ2-7; D might be TRBD2 (6 bases). The V gene's germline CDR1 is SGHNT and CDR2 YYREEE (reference sequence). Trimming cost V 4 bases and J 6 bases, with 20 bases left between them. The CDR3 consists of 15 residues. The CDR3 sequence: CASSPDVGGSREQYF. The CDR3 nucleotides read TGTGCCAGCAGCCCTGACGTGGGGGGATCGCGCGAGCAGTACTTC.